Below, 14 T cell receptor beta chains from the same sample are listed, as sequenced in a study of ipilimumab plus nivolumab after autologous stem cell transplantation. Assay used: immunoSEQ multiplex PCR; TCRdb lists only in-frame clones, some missing. Here the sample spans over 8,500 clones, about 70% being singletons. The specimen comprised PBMCs, sampled in a trial of ipilimumab plus nivolumab as post-transplant consolidation. The receptor source for this set is a female donor with multiple myeloma.

This sequence joins TRBV21-1 and TRBJ1-5. TRBV21-1 represents a pseudogene. CDR3 size: 17 residues. The DNA for the CDR3 is TGTGCCAGCAGCAAAGAGTGGGGGGGACTTTTTAATCAGCCCCAGCATTTT. This encodes CASSKEWGGLFNQPQHF.

This clone has only one observation. The genes are TRBV7-2 and TRBJ2-7, with D perhaps TRBD1 or TRBD2 (5 bases each). Germline values: CDR1 SGHTA, CDR2 FQGNSA. This CDR3 is built from 14 residues. Trimming left V 5 bases short and J 3 bases short, with 14 bases between. The CDR3 loop reads CASSPGTLGYEQYF. CDR3 coding DNA: TGTGCCAGCAGCCCAGGGACCCTAGGCTACGAGCAGTACTTC.

The J gene is TRBJ2-1, the V gene TRBV7-3, with no clear D. The CDR3 is made up of 11 amino acids. The germline V and J ends were trimmed by 5 bases and 6 bases, with 5 bases remaining between them. Germline CDR1 SGHTA, CDR2 FQGTGA. CDR3 nucleotides: TGTGCCAGCAGCCCCGCCAATGAGCAGTTCTTC. As protein: CASSPANEQFF.

Sample share makes this clone medium-sized. The chain employs TRBV29-1 and TRBJ2-7, with D hard to call. The V end was cut by 0 bases, the J end by 3 bases, with 9 bases between. The CDR3 totals 13 residues. Germline V CDR1 and CDR2: SQVTM, ANQGSEA. This chain's CDR3 is CSVEDPTLYEQYF. The CDR3 bases are TGCAGCGTTGAAGACCCGACACTCTACGAGCAGTACTTC.

CDR3 sequence (DNA): TGTGCCAGCAGCTTCGGAATAAGCGGGATATACAATGAGCAGTTCTTC. Amino acid sequence: CASSFGISGIYNEQFF. The genes are TRBV11-2 and TRBJ2-1, with TRBD2 identical over 7 bases. Unmatched junction bases numbered 9, after V lost 3 bases and J lost 4 bases. The CDR3 is 16 amino acids. From germline, CDR1 is SGHAT and CDR2 FQNNGV.

There are a few counts of this clone. The rearrangement joins TRBV5-6 to TRBJ2-1; tentative D call: TRBD1 (6 bases). CDR3 size: 15 residues. Germline lookup yields CDR1 SGHDT and CDR2 YYEEEE. Trimming took 4 bases from V and 5 from J, leaving 16 bases between them. The CDR3 loop reads CASSPWGRDNNEQFF. The CDR3 nucleotides are TGTGCCAGCAGCCCGTGGGGGCGCGACAACAATGAGCAGTTCTTC.

This chain uses TRBV5-5 with TRBJ2-2, with D tentatively TRBD2 (5 bases). Germline V gives CDR1 SGHKS, CDR2 YYEKEE (reference sequence). The CDR3 covers 16 residues. Trimming left V 3 bases short and J 1 base short, with 13 bases between. The CDR3 DNA reads as TGTGCCAGCAGCTGGGAGCGGCAATTGAACACCGGGGAGCTGTTTTTT. Its translation: CASSWERQLNTGELFF.

The rearrangement joins TRBV5-4 to TRBJ2-1; 11 positions agree with TRBD1. The CDR3 has 16 amino acids. CDR1 is SGHNT and CDR2 is YYREEE in the germline V gene (reference sequence). The V segment lost 2 bases and the J segment 4 bases; nucleotides outside the gene matches: 5. The CDR3 coding sequence is TGTGCCAGCAGCTTACGGGACAGGGGGATTTACAATGAGCAGTTCTTC. Its translation: CASSLRDRGIYNEQFF.

The rearrangement joins TRBV5-4 to TRBJ2-1; D perhaps matches TRBD2 (5 bases). Germline V gene sequence: CDR1 SGHNT, CDR2 YYREEE (reference sequence). Trimming shortened V by 0 bases and J by 6 bases, and 10 bases separated the two germline ends. The CDR3 extends over 14 amino acids. CDR3 coding DNA: TGTGCCAGCAGCTTGGTCGGGGTTCGCAATGAGCAGTTCTTC. This encodes CASSLVGVRNEQFF.

The chain combines TRBV5-1 with TRBJ1-6, with unresolved D. Germline V gene sequence: CDR1 SGHRS, CDR2 YFSETQ. The ends were cut back, 0 bases at V and 5 bases at J, with 9 bases in the middle. The CDR3 has 15 amino acids. The CDR3 spells CASSLGPVNNSPLHF. As DNA, the CDR3 is TGCGCCAGCAGCTTGGGTCCGGTAAATAATTCACCCCTCCACTTT.

The V gene is TRBV7-9, the J gene TRBJ2-1; 9 bases are shared with TRBD1. Germline V gene data show CDR1 as SEHNR and CDR2 as FQNEAQ (reference sequence). The CDR3 covers 16 residues. V shed 1 base and J 9 bases; nucleotides not matched to a gene: 10. Here the CDR3 DNA reads TGTGCCAGCAGCTTAGGGGGTGGACAGGGGCGCGGTGAGCAGTTCTTC. Translating it yields CASSLGGGQGRGEQFF. Complete variable domain (other parts from reference TRBV7-9 and TRBJ2-1): DTGVSQNPRHKITKRGQNVTFRCDPISEHNRLYWYRQTLGQGPEFLTYFQNEAQLEKSRLLSDRFSAERPKGSFSTLEIQRTEQGDSAMYLCASSLGGGQGRGEQFFGPGTRLTVL.

The chain couples TRBV19 to TRBJ1-1, with unresolved D. The V end was cut by 6 bases, the J end by 3 bases, with 11 bases between. Germline loops: CDR1 LNHDA, CDR2 SQIVND (reference sequence). This CDR3 spans 13 amino acids. For the CDR3, the DNA is TGTGCCAGTAGGGCCGACGGTGACACTGAAGCTTTCTTT. Protein sequence: CASRADGDTEAFF.

The chain is built from TRBV7-3 and TRBJ1-2; 8 nucleotides match TRBD1. The CDR3 contains 15 residues. The germline CDR1 and CDR2 sequences are SGHTA and FQGTGA. V trimming: 0 bases; J trimming: 2 bases; junction bases outside the gene matches: 2. CDR3 residues: CASSLTRQGNYGYTF. The CDR3 DNA follows: TGTGCCAGCAGCTTAACTCGACAGGGGAACTATGGCTACACCTTC.

The J gene is TRBJ2-1, the V gene TRBV28; 12 nucleotides align to TRBD2. Trimming at V came to 3 bases and at J to 10 bases, leaving 7 bases not matched to a gene. CDR3 length: 15 residues. The V gene's germline CDR1 is MDHEN and CDR2 SYDVKM. The chain's CDR3 is CASSFLAGGYREQFF. DNA for the CDR3: TGTGCCAGCAGTTTCCTAGCGGGGGGGTATAGGGAGCAGTTCTTC.